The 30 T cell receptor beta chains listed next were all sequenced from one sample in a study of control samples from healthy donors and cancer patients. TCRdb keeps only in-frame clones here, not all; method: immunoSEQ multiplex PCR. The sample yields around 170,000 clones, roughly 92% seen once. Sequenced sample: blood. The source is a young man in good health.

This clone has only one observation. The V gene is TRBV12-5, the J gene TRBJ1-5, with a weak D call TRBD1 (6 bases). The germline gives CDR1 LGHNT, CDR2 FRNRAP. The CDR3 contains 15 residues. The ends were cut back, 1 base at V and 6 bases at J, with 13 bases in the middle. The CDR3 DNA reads TGTGCTAGTGGTTTGGCTGCCCGAGGGGGTCAGCCCCAGCATTTT. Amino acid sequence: CASGLAARGGQPQHF.

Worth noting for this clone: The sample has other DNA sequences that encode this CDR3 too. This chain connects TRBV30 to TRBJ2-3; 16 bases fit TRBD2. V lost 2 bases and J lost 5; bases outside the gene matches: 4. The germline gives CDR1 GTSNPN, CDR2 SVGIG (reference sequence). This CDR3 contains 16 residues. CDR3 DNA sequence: TGTGCCTGGAGTATTGGGACTAGCGGGGGGGGAGATACGCAGTATTTT. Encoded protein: CAWSIGTSGGGDTQYF. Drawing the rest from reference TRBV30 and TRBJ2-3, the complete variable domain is SQTIHQWPATLVQPVGSPLSLECTVEGTSNPNLYWYRQAAGRGLQLLFYSVGIGQISSEVPQNLSASRPQDRQFILSSKKLLLSDSGFYLCAWSIGTSGGGDTQYFGPGTRLTVL.

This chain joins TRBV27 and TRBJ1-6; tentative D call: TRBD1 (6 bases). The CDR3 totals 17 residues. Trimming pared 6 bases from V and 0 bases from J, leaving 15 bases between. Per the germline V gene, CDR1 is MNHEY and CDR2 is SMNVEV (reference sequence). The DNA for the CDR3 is TGTGCCAGCAGCAACCCGACAGGCAACTCCTATAATTCACCCCTCCACTTT. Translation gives CASSNPTGNSYNSPLHF.

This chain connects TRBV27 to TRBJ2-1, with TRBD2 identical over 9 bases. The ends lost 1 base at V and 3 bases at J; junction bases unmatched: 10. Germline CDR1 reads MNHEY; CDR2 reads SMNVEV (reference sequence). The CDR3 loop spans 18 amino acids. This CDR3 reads CASSLLASGVRLYNEQFF. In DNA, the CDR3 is TGTGCCAGCAGTTTATTAGCTAGCGGGGTCAGGCTCTACAATGAGCAGTTCTTC.

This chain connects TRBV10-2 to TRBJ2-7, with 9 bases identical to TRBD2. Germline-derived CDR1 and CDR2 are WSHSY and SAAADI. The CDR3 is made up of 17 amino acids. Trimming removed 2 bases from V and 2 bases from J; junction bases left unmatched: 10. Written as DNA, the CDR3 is TGCGCCAGCAGTGAGCCCACCGGGACTAGCCGCGCCTACGAGCAGTACTTC. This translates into CASSEPTGTSRAYEQYF.

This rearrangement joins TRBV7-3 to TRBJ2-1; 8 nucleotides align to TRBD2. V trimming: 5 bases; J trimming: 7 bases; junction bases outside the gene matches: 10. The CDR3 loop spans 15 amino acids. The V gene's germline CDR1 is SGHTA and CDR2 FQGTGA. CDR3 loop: CASSHSGKGVNEQFF. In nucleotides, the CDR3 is TGTGCCAGCAGCCATAGCGGGAAGGGGGTGAATGAGCAGTTCTTC.

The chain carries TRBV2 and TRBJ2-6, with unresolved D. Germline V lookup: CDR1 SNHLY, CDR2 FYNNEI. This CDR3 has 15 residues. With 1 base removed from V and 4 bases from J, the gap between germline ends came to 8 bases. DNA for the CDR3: TGTGCCAGCAGTGAAGTTGGTTCCGGGGCCAACGTCCTGACTTTC. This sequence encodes CASSEVGSGANVLTF.

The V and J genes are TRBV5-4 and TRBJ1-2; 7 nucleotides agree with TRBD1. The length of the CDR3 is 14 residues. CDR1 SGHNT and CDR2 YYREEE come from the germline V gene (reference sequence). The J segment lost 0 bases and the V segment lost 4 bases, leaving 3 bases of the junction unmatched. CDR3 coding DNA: TGTGCCAGCAGCGAAGGGACAGCTAACTATGGCTACACCTTC. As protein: CASSEGTANYGYTF.

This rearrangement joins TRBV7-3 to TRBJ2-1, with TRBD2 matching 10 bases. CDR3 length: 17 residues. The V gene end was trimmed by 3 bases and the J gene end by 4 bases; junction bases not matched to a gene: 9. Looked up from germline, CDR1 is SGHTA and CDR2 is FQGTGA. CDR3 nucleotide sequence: TGTGCCAGCAGCTTGGGGCTCGGGACTAGCGCTTACAATGAGCAGTTCTTC. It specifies CASSLGLGTSAYNEQFF.

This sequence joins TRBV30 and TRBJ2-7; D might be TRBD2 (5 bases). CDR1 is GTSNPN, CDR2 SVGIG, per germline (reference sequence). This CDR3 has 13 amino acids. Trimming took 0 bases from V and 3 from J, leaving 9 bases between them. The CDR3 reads CAWSVRAGYEQYF. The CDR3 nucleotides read TGTGCCTGGAGTGTAAGGGCGGGCTACGAGCAGTACTTC.

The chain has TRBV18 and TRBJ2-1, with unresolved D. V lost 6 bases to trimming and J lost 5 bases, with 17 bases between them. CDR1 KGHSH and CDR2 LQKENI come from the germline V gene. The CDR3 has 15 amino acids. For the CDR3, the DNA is TGTGCCAGCTCGCTCCTATCAAGTAGTAACAATGAGCAGTTCTTC. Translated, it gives CASSLLSSSNNEQFF.

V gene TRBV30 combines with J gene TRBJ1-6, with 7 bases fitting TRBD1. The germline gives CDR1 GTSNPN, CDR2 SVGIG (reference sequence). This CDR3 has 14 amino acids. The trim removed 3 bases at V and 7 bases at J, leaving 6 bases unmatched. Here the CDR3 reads CAWRATGLNSPLHF. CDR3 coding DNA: TGTGCCTGGAGGGCGACAGGGTTGAATTCACCCCTCCACTTT.

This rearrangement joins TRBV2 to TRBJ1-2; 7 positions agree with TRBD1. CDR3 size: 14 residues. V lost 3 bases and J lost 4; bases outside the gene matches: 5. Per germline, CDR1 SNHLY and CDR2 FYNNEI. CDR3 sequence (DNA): TGTGCCAGCAGTGAGGGACAGTCGACCTATGGCTACACCTTC. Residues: CASSEGQSTYGYTF.

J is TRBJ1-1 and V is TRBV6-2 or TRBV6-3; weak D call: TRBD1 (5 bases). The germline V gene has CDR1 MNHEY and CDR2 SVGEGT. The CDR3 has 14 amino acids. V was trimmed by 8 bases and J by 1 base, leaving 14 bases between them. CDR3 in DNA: TGTGCCAGCCGCCTTGGGGGGACGAACACTGAAGCTTTCTTT. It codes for CASRLGGTNTEAFF.

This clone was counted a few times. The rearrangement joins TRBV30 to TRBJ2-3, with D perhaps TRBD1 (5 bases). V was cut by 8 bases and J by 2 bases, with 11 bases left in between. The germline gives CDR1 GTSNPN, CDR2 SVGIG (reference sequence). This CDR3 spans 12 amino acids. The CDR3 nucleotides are TGTGCCGGACAAACCCTCACAGATACGCAGTATTTT. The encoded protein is CAGQTLTDTQYF.

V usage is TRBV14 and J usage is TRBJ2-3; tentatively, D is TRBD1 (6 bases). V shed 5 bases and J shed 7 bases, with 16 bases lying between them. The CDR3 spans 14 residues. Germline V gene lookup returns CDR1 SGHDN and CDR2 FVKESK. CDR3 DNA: TGTGCCAGCAGCTTCCGGACAGCTACGCATACGCAGTATTTT. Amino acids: CASSFRTATHTQYF.

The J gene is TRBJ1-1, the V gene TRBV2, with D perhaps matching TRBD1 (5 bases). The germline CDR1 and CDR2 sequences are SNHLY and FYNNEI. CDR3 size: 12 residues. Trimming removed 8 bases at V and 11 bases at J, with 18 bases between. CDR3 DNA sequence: TGTGCCAGCCTTAAGGGGCGTTTGGCTGCTTTCTTT. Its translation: CASLKGRLAAFF.

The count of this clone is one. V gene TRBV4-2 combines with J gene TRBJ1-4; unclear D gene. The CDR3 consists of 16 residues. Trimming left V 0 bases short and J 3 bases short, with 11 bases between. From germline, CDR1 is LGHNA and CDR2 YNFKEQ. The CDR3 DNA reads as TGTGCCAGCAGCCAAGATTCCGGCAGTCCTAATGAAAAACTGTTTTTT. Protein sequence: CASSQDSGSPNEKLFF.

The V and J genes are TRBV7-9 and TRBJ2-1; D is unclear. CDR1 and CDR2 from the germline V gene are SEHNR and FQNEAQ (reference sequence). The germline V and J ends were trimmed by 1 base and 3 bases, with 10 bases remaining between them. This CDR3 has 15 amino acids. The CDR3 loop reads CASSLVAEIYNEQFF. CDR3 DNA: TGTGCCAGCAGCTTAGTCGCAGAGATCTACAATGAGCAGTTCTTC.

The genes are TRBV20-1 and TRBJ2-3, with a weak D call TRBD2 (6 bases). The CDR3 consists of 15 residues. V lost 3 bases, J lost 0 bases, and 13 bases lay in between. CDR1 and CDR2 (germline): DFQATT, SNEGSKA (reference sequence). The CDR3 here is CSASGSSASTDTQYF. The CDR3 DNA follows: TGCAGTGCTAGTGGCTCTAGCGCTAGCACAGATACGCAGTATTTT.

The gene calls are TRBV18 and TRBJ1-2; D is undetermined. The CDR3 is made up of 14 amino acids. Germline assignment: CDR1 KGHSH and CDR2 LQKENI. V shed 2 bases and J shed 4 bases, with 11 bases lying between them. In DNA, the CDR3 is TGTGCCAGCTCACCAGCGGAAGGACGCTATGGCTACACCTTC. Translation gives CASSPAEGRYGYTF.

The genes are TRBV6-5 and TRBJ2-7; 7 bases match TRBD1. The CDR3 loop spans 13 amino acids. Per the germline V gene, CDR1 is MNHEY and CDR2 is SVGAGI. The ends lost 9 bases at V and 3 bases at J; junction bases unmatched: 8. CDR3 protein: CASRDSPYYEQYF. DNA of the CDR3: TGTGCCAGTCGGGACAGCCCGTACTACGAGCAGTACTTC.

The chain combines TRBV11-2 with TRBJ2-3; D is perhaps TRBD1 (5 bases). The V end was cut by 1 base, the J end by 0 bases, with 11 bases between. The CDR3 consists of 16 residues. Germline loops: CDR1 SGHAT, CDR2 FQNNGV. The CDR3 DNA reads TGTGCCAGCAGCTTAGGTGCAGGGCGGAGCACAGATACGCAGTATTTT. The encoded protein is CASSLGAGRSTDTQYF.

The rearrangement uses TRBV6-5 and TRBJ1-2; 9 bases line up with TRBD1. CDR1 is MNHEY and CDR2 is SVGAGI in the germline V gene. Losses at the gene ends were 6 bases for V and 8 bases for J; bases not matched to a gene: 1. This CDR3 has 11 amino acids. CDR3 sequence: CASRTGGGYTF. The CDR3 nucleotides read TGTGCCAGCAGGACAGGGGGGGGCTACACCTTC.

In nucleotides, the CDR3 is TGTGCCAGCAGCAAAGGGGGTGAGCTATACAATGAGCAGTTCTTC. Encoded protein: CASSKGGELYNEQFF. The genes are TRBV21-1 and TRBJ2-1. TRBV21-1 is shown as a pseudogene. The CDR3 loop spans 15 amino acids.

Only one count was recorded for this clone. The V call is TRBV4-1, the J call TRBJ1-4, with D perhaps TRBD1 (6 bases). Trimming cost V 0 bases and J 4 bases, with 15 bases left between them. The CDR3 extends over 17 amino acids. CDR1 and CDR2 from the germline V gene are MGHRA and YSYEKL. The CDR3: CASSQEPPGAVNEKLFF. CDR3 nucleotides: TGCGCCAGCAGCCAAGAACCGCCAGGGGCCGTTAATGAAAAACTGTTTTTT.

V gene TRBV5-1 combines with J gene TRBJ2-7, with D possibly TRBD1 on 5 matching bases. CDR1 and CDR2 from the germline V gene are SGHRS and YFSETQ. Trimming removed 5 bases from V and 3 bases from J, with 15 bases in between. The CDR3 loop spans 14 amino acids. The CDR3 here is CASSLQGIYYEQYF. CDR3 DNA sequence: TGCGCCAGCAGTCTGCAGGGAATCTACTACGAGCAGTACTTC.

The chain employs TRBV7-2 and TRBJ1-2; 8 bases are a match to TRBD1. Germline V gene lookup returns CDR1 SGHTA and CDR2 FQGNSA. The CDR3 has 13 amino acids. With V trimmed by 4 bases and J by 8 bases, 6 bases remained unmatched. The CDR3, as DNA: TGTGCCAGCAGCTCCCTCGACAGGGGCGGCTACACCTTC. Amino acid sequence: CASSSLDRGGYTF.

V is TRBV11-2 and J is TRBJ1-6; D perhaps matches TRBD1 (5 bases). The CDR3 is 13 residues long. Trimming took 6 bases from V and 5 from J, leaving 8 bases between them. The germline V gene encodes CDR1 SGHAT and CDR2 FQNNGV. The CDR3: CASSPGNNSPLHF. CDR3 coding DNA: TGTGCCAGCAGTCCAGGGAATAATTCACCCCTCCACTTT.

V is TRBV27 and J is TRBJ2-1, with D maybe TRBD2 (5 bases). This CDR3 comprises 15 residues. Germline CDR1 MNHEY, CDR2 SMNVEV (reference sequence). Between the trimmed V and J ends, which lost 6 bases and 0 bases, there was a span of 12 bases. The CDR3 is CASSPWESSYNEQFF. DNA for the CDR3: TGTGCCAGCAGCCCTTGGGAGAGCTCCTACAATGAGCAGTTCTTC.